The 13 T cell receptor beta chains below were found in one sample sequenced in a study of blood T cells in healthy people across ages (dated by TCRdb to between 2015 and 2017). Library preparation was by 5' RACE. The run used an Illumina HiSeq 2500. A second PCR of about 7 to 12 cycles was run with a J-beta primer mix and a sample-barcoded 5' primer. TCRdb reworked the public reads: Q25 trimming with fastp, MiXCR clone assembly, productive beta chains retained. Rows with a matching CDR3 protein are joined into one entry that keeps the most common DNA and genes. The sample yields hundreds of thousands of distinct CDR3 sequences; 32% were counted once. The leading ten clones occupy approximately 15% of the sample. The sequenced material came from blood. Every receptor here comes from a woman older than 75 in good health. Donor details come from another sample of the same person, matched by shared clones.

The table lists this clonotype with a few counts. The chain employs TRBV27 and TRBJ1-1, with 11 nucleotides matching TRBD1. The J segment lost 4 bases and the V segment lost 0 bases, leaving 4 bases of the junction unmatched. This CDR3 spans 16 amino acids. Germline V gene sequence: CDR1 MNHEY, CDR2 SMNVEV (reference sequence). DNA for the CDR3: TGTGCCAGCAGTTTATCGTGGACAGGGGGCGGCACTGAAGCTTTCTTT. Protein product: CASSLSWTGGGTEAFF.

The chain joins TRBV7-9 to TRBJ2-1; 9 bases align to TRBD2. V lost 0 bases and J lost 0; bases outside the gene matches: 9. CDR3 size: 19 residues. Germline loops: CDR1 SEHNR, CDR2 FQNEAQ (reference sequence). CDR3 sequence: CASSLAEREDRYSYNEQFF. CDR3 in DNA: TGTGCCAGCAGCTTAGCGGAGCGGGAGGATCGCTACTCCTACAATGAGCAGTTCTTC.

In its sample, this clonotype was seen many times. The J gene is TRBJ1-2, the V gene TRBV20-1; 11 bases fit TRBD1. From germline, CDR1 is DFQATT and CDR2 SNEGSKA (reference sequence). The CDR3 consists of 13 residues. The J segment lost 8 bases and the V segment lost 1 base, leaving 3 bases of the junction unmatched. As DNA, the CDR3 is TGCAGTGCTAGAGCGGACAGGGGGCGCGGCTACACCTTC. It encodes CSARADRGRGYTF.

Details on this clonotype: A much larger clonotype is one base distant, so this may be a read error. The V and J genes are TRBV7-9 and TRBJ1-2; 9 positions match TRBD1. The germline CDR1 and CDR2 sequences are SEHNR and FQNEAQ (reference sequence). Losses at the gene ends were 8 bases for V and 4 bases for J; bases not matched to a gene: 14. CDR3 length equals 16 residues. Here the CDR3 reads CASAIWGTGTIYGYTF. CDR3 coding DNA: TGTGCCAGCGCCATTTGGGGGACAGGGACTATCTATGGCTACACCTTC. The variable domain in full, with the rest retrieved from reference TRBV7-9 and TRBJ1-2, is DTGVSQNPRHKITKRGQNVTFRCDPISEHNRLYWYRQTLGQGPEFLTYFQNEAQLEKSRLLSDRFSAERPKGSFSTLEIQRTEQGDSAMYLCASAIWGTGTIYGYTFGSGTRLTVV.

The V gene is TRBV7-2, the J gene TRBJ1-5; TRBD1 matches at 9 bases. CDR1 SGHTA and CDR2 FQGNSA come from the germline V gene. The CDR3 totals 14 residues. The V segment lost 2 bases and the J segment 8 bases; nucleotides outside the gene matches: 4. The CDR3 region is CASSLTGGGKPQHF. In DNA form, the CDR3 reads TGTGCCAGCAGCTTAACAGGGGGCGGGAAGCCCCAGCATTTT. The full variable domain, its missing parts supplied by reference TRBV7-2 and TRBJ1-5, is GAGVSQSPSNKVTEKGKDVELRCDPISGHTALYWYRQSLGQGLEFLIYFQGNSAPDKSGLPSDRFSAERTGGSVSTLTIQRTQQEDSAVYLCASSLTGGGKPQHFGDGTRLSIL.

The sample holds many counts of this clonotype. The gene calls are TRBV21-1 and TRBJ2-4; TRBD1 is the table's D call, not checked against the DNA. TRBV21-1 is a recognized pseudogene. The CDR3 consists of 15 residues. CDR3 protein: CASRYRGPTKNIQYF. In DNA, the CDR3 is TGTGCCAGCAGGTACAGGGGGCCGACCAAAAACATTCAGTACTTC.

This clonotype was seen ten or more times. CDR3 nucleotide sequence: TGTGCCAGCATGTATCTTCCAGCGGGGGTTGATAGGGGGTCCTACGAGCAGTACTTC. Residues: CASMYLPAGVDRGSYEQYF. The rearrangement links TRBV6-1 to TRBJ2-7, with 8 bases fitting TRBD2. The CDR3 sequence is 19 residues long. With 7 bases clipped from V and 1 base from J, the junction kept 21 bases outside the gene matches. Germline V gene lookup returns CDR1 MNHNS and CDR2 SASEGT.

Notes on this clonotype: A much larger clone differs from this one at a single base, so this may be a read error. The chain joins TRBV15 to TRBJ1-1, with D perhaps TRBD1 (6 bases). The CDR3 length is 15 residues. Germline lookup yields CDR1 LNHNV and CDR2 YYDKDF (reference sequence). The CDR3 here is CAASRDQGFRAEAFF. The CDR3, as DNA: TGTGCCGCCAGCAGAGACCAGGGGTTTCGGGCTGAAGCTTTCTTT.

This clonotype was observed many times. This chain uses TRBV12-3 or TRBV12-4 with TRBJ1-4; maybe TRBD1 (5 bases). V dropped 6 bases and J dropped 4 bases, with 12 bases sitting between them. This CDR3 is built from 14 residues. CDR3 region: CASSLGGINEKLFF. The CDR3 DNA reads TGTGCCAGCAGCCTCGGGGGGATTAATGAAAAACTGTTTTTT.

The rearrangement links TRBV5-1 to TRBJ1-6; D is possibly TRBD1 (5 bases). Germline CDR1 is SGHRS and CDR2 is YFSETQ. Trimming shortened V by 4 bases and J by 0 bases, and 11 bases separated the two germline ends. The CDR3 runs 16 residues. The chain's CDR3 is CASSGTGDSYNSPLHF. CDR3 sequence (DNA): TGCGCCAGCAGCGGGACGGGGGACTCCTATAATTCACCCCTCCACTTT.

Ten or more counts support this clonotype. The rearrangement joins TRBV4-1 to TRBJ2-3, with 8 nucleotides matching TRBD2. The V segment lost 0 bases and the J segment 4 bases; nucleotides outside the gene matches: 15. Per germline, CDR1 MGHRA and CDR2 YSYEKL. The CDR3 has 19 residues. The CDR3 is CASSQENSLRGGLADTQYF. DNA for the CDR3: TGCGCCAGCAGCCAAGAGAATTCATTACGGGGGGGCCTCGCAGATACGCAGTATTTT.

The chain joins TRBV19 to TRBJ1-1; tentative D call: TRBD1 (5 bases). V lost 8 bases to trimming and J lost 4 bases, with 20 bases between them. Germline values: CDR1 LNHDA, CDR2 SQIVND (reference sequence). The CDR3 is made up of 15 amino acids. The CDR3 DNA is TGTGCCAGTGCGATGGTCGGGCGGGGGACCACTGAAGCTTTCTTT. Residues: CASAMVGRGTTEAFF.

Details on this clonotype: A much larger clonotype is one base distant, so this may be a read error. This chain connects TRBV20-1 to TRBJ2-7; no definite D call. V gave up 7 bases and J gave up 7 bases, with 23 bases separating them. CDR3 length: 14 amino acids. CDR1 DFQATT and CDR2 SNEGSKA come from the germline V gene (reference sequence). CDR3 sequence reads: CSVRGLRGYNEQYF. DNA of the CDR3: TGCAGTGTCCGTGGCCTCCGAGGCTACAATGAGCAGTACTTC.